A single sample gave rise to the 27 T cell receptor beta chains below, sequenced in a study of blood T cell repertoires in COVID-19. Libraries were prepared by immunoSEQ multiplex PCR; TCRdb keeps only in-frame clonotypes and omits some of them. This sample has around 300,000 clones, with approximately 88% found just once. Sequenced material: PBMCs or T cells enriched from blood (not recorded which). The receptors stem from a man under 40 who had recovered from COVID-19.

This clone was seen a few times. CDR3: CASSSRQGAYNEQFF. The DNA of the CDR3 is TGTGCCAGCAGTTCACGACAGGGGGCGTACAATGAGCAGTTCTTC. The V call is TRBV25-1, the J call TRBJ2-1, with 10 nucleotides matching TRBD1. Germline CDR1 and CDR2: MGHDK and SYGVNS. Trimming cost V 5 bases and J 4 bases; bases outside gene matches: 5. The CDR3 is 15 amino acids. Full variable domain (remainder filled in from reference TRBV25-1 and TRBJ2-1): EADIYQTPRYLVIGTGKKITLECSQTMGHDKMYWYQQDPGMELHLIHYSYGVNSTEKGDLSSESTVSRIRTEHFPLTLESARPSHTSQYLCASSSRQGAYNEQFFGPGTRLTVL.

The count of this clone is one. The chain links TRBV5-4 to TRBJ2-7, with D unclear. Trimming shortened V by 4 bases and J by 5 bases, and 13 bases separated the two germline ends. Germline lookup yields CDR1 SGHNT and CDR2 YYREEE (reference sequence). The CDR3 loop spans 13 amino acids. The CDR3 coding sequence is TGTGCCAGCAGCCCATATCGCGAGGACGAGCAGTACTTC. Protein: CASSPYREDEQYF.

This clone was observed a few times. The chain carries TRBV19 and TRBJ1-5; D is perhaps TRBD1 (5 bases). The CDR3 consists of 13 residues. CDR1 and CDR2 (germline): LNHDA, SQIVND (reference sequence). The germline V and J ends were trimmed by 7 bases and 7 bases, with 14 bases remaining between them. DNA of the CDR3: TGTGCCAGTAATGGCAGGGAGGGCCAGCCCCAGCATTTT. Protein product: CASNGREGQPQHF.

This chain uses TRBV2 with TRBJ1-3; D remains unclear. The CDR3 is 13 residues long. Looked up from germline, CDR1 is SNHLY and CDR2 is FYNNEI. V was clipped by 6 bases and J by 1 base, with 7 bases between them. CDR3 nucleotides: TGTGCCAGCAGGAGCGATTCTGGAAACACCATATATTTT. This gives the protein CASRSDSGNTIYF.

J is TRBJ2-7 and V is TRBV5-1, with D possibly matching TRBD1 (5 bases). CDR1 SGHRS and CDR2 YFSETQ come from the germline V gene. V was pared by 0 bases and J by 1 base, with 14 bases between. The CDR3 is made up of 16 amino acids. CDR3 sequence reads: CASSLGPDRRSYEQYF. In DNA form, the CDR3 reads TGCGCCAGCAGCTTGGGGCCAGACAGACGTTCCTACGAGCAGTACTTC.

This rearrangement joins TRBV19 to TRBJ1-1, with a weak D call TRBD1 (5 bases). Germline V gives CDR1 LNHDA, CDR2 SQIVND (reference sequence). CDR3 size: 15 residues. V lost 2 bases and J lost 0, with 10 bases in between. The CDR3 sequence: CASSIQGIVNTEAFF. The CDR3 nucleotides read TGTGCCAGTAGTATACAGGGAATTGTGAACACTGAAGCTTTCTTT.

Comment on this clone: The junction departs from germline at one end; a sequencing error may be responsible. The chain has TRBV13 and TRBJ2-4, with TRBD1 identical over 8 bases. The CDR3 is made up of 12 amino acids. Germline V gene data show CDR1 as PRHDT and CDR2 as FYEKMQ (reference sequence). CDR3 DNA: TGTGCCAGCAGCTTAGCAAGGGGACAGGTTTTCTTC. Translation: CASSLARGQVFF.

Worth noting for this clone: Other DNA sequences in this sample translate to the same CDR3. This chain connects TRBV7-9 to TRBJ2-7; no clear D. Deletions cut 1 base from V and 2 bases from J, with 6 bases between. The CDR3 covers 13 residues. The germline gives CDR1 SEHNR, CDR2 FQNEAQ (reference sequence). The CDR3 nucleotides are TGTGCCAGCAGCTTAGGTACAGCCTACGAGCAGTACTTC. Its translation is CASSLGTAYEQYF.

The chain has TRBV5-5 and TRBJ2-7; D is perhaps TRBD1 (5 bases). The germline gives CDR1 SGHKS, CDR2 YYEKEE (reference sequence). There are 12 residues in the CDR3. Trimming removed 0 bases from V and 7 bases from J, with 8 bases in between. CDR3 coding DNA: TGTGCCAGCAGCTTGGCCCAGGGAGAGCAGTACTTC. The encoded protein is CASSLAQGEQYF. The full variable domain, rest sourced from reference TRBV5-5 and TRBJ2-7, is DAGVTQSPTHLIKTRGQQVTLRCSPISGHKSVSWYQQVLGQGPQFIFQYYEKEERGRGNFPDRFSARQFPNYSSELNVNALLLGDSALYLCASSLAQGEQYFGPGTRLTVT.

This clone was observed once. V and J are TRBV7-9 and TRBJ2-4, with 9 bases identical to TRBD1. V was pared by 5 bases and J by 1 base, with 3 bases of the junction left unmatched. Germline-derived CDR1 and CDR2 are SEHNR and FQNEAQ (reference sequence). This CDR3 is 15 amino acids long. In nucleotides, the CDR3 is TGTGCCAGCAGCCCCGGGACAGGGGCCAAAAACATTCAGTACTTC. This codes for CASSPGTGAKNIQYF.

This chain links TRBV3-1 (or the pseudogene TRBV3-2) with TRBJ2-1; TRBD2 is a possible D gene (6 bases). Between the trimmed V and J ends, which lost 0 bases and 8 bases, there was a span of 14 bases. The germline CDR1 and CDR2 sequences are LGHDT and YNNKEL (reference sequence). The CDR3 extends over 15 amino acids. The CDR3 region has the DNA TGTGCCAGCAGCCAAGAGGGACTCCCCAGGGATGAGCAGTTCTTC. Translating gives CASSQEGLPRDEQFF.

This chain joins TRBV5-1 and TRBJ1-5; D is ambiguous. This CDR3 is 15 amino acids long. Trimming shortened V by 1 base and J by 0 bases, and 8 bases separated the two germline ends. The germline gives CDR1 SGHRS, CDR2 YFSETQ. Here the CDR3 DNA reads TGCGCCAGCAGCTTGCGGGGTTATAGCAATCAGCCCCAGCATTTT. Protein sequence: CASSLRGYSNQPQHF.

This rearrangement joins TRBV7-9 to TRBJ2-7; 8 nucleotides line up with TRBD2. Germline V gene lookup returns CDR1 SEHNR and CDR2 FQNEAQ (reference sequence). V lost 5 bases to trimming and J lost 2 bases; unmatched junction nucleotides: 2. The length of the CDR3 is 13 residues. CDR3 in amino acids: CASSGAGAYEQYF. In DNA, the CDR3 is TGTGCCAGCAGCGGAGCGGGGGCCTACGAGCAGTACTTC.

CDR3 nucleotide sequence: TGTGCCAGCAGTGATGTCGGGGGGGCCCTAGACGAGCAGTACTTC. Translation: CASSDVGGALDEQYF. The chain has TRBV2 and TRBJ2-7; 8 bases are shared with TRBD2. The CDR3 is 15 amino acids. J was trimmed by 5 bases and V by 3 bases; bases with no gene match: 9. Per the germline V gene, CDR1 is SNHLY and CDR2 is FYNNEI.

This clone was seen a single time. Written as DNA, the CDR3 is TGTGCCAGCGGGGTAACGGGGGGGGCCGAGACCCAGTACTTC. Encoded protein: CASGVTGGAETQYF. The chain uses TRBV27 and TRBJ2-5; the match to TRBD2 covers 8 bases. This CDR3 has 14 amino acids. V lost 8 bases, J lost 5 bases, and 10 bases stayed unmatched. Germline-derived CDR1 and CDR2 are MNHEY and SMNVEV (reference sequence).

V is TRBV12-3 or TRBV12-4 and J is TRBJ1-2, with D hard to call. The CDR3 length is 13 residues. V lost 0 bases and J lost 2, with 4 bases in between. The CDR3 sequence: CASSLAQNYGYTF. The CDR3 DNA reads TGTGCCAGCAGTTTAGCACAGAACTATGGCTACACCTTC.

V usage is TRBV5-1 and J usage is TRBJ2-1; 7 nucleotides match TRBD1. Germline V gene data show CDR1 as SGHRS and CDR2 as YFSETQ. The CDR3 sequence is 15 residues long. Losses at the gene ends were 1 base for V and 5 bases for J; bases not matched to a gene: 6. CDR3 nucleotides: TGCGCCAGCAGCTTGTGGGGGACAGAGAACAATGAGCAGTTCTTC. This codes for CASSLWGTENNEQFF. The complete variable domain, with remaining parts taken from reference TRBV5-1 and TRBJ2-1, reads KAGVTQTPRYLIKTRGQQVTLSCSPISGHRSVSWYQQTPGQGLQFLFEYFSETQRNKGNFPGRFSGRQFSNSRSEMNVSTLELGDSALYLCASSLWGTENNEQFFGPGTRLTVL.

The chain links TRBV5-1 to TRBJ1-2, with 9 bases matching TRBD1. Losses at the gene ends were 0 bases for V and 6 bases for J; bases not matched to a gene: 15. Germline V gene data show CDR1 as SGHRS and CDR2 as YFSETQ. The CDR3 has 18 residues. CDR3: CASSLGALQGALINGYTF. CDR3 bases: TGCGCCAGCAGCTTGGGCGCTCTACAGGGGGCCCTGATCAATGGCTACACCTTC.

This clone was recorded a few times. The V gene is TRBV19, the J gene TRBJ1-2, with TRBD1 matching 10 bases. Germline assignment: CDR1 LNHDA and CDR2 SQIVND (reference sequence). The CDR3 runs 11 residues. With V trimmed by 5 bases and J by 12 bases, 3 bases remained unmatched. This CDR3 reads CASSPGQGNTF. The CDR3 nucleotides read TGTGCCAGTAGTCCGGGACAGGGGAACACCTTC.

This clone has a handful of counts. The rearrangement links TRBV5-1 to TRBJ2-7; D remains ambiguous. CDR3 length: 17 residues. V dropped 4 bases and J dropped 0 bases, with 20 bases sitting between them. CDR1 is SGHRS and CDR2 is YFSETQ in the germline V gene. In DNA, the CDR3 is TGCGCCAGCAGCGACTCCCGTGGAGCCACGAGCTCCTACGAGCAGTACTTC. Residues: CASSDSRGATSSYEQYF.

The rearrangement uses TRBV6-5 and TRBJ1-4; D might be TRBD1 (6 bases). The length of the CDR3 is 15 residues. The V gene's germline CDR1 is MNHEY and CDR2 SVGAGI. Trimming stripped 6 bases from V and 7 bases from J, with 18 bases between. The CDR3 sequence is CASRAQGLTGEKLFF. The CDR3 coding sequence is TGTGCCAGCAGAGCACAGGGTCTTACGGGTGAAAAACTGTTTTTT.

V gene TRBV7-9 combines with J gene TRBJ1-4, with 8 bases matching TRBD1. Germline loops: CDR1 SEHNR, CDR2 FQNEAQ (reference sequence). There are 17 residues in the CDR3. J was trimmed by 6 bases and V by 1 base; bases with no gene match: 10. The CDR3, as DNA: TGTGCCAGCAGCTTAGACGTCCGGACAGGGAAGGATGAAAAACTGTTTTTT. It is translated as CASSLDVRTGKDEKLFF.

The chain couples TRBV9 to TRBJ2-3; tentatively, D is TRBD1 (6 bases). The CDR3 runs to 15 residues. Trimming pared 0 bases from V and 4 bases from J, leaving 12 bases between. Germline CDR1 and CDR2: SGDLS and YYNGEE. CDR3 protein: CASSVGVRTADTQYF. The CDR3 DNA sequence: TGTGCCAGCAGCGTAGGCGTTAGGACAGCAGATACGCAGTATTTT.

This clone was observed a handful of times. V and J are TRBV27 and TRBJ1-1; D not certain. This CDR3 is built from 13 residues. V was trimmed by 3 bases and J by 7 bases, leaving 12 bases between them. Per the germline V gene, CDR1 is MNHEY and CDR2 is SMNVEV (reference sequence). The DNA of the CDR3 is TGTGCCAGCAGTTTTGATAATGGGAGTGAAGCTTTCTTT. It codes for CASSFDNGSEAFF.

This sequence joins TRBV3-1 (or the pseudogene TRBV3-2) and TRBJ2-7; a possible D gene is TRBD1 (6 bases). The CDR3 has 13 residues. CDR1 LGHDT and CDR2 YNNKEL come from the germline V gene (reference sequence). Trimming took off 3 bases at V and 2 bases at J, with 8 bases between the two ends. The CDR3 here is CASSHRGPYEQYF. CDR3 sequence (DNA): TGTGCCAGCAGCCACAGGGGTCCCTACGAGCAGTACTTC.

The CDR3 DNA is TGTGCCAGCAGACAGTTCACTGAAGCTTTCTTT. Its translation: CASRQFTEAFF. The chain has TRBV6-5 and TRBJ1-1, with D unclear. This CDR3 region has 11 residues. V was shortened by 6 bases and J by 4 bases, with 6 bases between the two germline ends. Germline CDR1 MNHEY, CDR2 SVGAGI.

The chain employs TRBV12-3 or TRBV12-4 and TRBJ1-5; D is perhaps TRBD1 (5 bases). V was pared by 6 bases and J by 6 bases, with 12 bases between. This CDR3 region has 13 residues. The CDR3 sequence: CASRQDLAQPQHF. The CDR3 DNA sequence: TGTGCCAGCAGACAGGATCTCGCTCAGCCCCAGCATTTT.